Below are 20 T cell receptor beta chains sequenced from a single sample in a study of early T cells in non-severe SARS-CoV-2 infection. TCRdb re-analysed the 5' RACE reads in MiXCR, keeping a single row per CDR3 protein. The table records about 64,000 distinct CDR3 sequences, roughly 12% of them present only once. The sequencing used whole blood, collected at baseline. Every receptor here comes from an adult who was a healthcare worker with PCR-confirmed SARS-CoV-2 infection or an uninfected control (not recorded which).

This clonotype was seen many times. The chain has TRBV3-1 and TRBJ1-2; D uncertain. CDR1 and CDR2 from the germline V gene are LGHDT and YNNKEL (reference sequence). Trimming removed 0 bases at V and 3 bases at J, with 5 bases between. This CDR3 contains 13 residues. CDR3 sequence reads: CASSQDLYYGYTF. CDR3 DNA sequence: TGTGCCAGCAGCCAAGACCTCTACTATGGCTACACCTTC.

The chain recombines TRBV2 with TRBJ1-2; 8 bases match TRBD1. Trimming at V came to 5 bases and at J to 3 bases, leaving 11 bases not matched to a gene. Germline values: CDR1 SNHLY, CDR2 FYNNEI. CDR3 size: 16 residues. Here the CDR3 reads CASSQYLTGADYGYTF. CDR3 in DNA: TGTGCCAGCAGTCAGTACTTGACAGGGGCCGACTATGGCTACACCTTC.

CDR3 residues: CASSIGTGSNYGYTF. The CDR3 DNA sequence: TGTGCCAGTAGTATAGGCACAGGGAGTAACTATGGCTACACCTTC. The chain uses TRBV19 and TRBJ1-2, with a possible D match to TRBD1 (6 bases). Trimming took off 1 base at V and 1 base at J, with 10 bases between the two ends. Germline V gene lookup returns CDR1 LNHDA and CDR2 SQIVND (reference sequence). The length of the CDR3 is 15 residues. The full variable domain, with the rest looked up from reference TRBV19 and TRBJ1-2, is DGGITQSPKYLFRKEGQNVTLSCEQNLNHDAMYWYRQDPGQGLRLIYYSQIVNDFQKGDIAEGYSVSREKKESFPLTVTSAQKNPTAFYLCASSIGTGSNYGYTFGSGTRLTVV.

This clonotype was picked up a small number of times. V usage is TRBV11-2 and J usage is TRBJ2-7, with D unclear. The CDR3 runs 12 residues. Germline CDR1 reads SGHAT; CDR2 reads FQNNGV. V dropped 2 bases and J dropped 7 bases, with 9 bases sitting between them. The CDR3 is CASSLSQGEQYF. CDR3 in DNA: TGTGCCAGCAGCTTATCTCAAGGGGAGCAGTACTTC.

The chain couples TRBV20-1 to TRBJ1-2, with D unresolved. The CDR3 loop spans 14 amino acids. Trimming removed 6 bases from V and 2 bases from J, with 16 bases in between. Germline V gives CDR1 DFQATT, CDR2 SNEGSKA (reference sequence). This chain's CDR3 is CSATEGSTNYGYTF. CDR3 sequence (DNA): TGCAGTGCCACGGAAGGCAGCACAAACTATGGCTACACCTTC.

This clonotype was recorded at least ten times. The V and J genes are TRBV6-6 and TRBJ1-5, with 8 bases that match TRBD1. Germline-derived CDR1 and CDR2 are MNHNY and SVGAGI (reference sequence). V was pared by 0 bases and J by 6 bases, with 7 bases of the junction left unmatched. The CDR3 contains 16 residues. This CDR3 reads CASSYSPGQGRQPQHF. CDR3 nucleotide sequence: TGTGCCAGCAGTTACTCCCCTGGACAGGGACGTCAGCCCCAGCATTTT.

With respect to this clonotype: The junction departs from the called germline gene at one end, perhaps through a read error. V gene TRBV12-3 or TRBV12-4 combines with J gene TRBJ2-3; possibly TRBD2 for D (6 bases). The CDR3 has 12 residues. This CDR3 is CASNLGGGTQFF. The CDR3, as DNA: TGTGCCAGCAACCTCGGGGGTGGGACGCAGTTTTTT.

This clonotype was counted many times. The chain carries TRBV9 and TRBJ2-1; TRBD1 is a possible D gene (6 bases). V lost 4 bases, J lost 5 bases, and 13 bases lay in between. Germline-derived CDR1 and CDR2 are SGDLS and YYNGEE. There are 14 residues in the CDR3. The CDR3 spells CASSLSGTNNEQFF. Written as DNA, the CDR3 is TGTGCCAGCAGCCTATCCGGGACAAACAATGAGCAGTTCTTC.

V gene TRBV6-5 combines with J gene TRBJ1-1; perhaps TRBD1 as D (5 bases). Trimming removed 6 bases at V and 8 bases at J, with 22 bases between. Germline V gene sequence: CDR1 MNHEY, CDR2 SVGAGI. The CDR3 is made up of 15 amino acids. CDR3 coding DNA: TGTGCCAGCAGCCCCCCCGGGACCGCAGTAGGGGAAGCTTTCTTT. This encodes CASSPPGTAVGEAFF.

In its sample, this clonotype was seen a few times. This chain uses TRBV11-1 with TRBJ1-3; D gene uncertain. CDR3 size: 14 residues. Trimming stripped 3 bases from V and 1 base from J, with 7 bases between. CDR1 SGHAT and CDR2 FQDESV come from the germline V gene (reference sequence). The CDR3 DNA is TGTGCCAGCAGCTTCGGTCTTTCTGGAAACACCATATATTTT. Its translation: CASSFGLSGNTIYF.

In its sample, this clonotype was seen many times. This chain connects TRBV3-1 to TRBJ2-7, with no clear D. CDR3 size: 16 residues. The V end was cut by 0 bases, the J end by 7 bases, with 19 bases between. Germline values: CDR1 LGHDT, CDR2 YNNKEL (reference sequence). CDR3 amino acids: CASSQEEIFGPGEQYF. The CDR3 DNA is TGTGCCAGCAGCCAAGAGGAAATATTCGGCCCAGGAGAGCAGTACTTC.

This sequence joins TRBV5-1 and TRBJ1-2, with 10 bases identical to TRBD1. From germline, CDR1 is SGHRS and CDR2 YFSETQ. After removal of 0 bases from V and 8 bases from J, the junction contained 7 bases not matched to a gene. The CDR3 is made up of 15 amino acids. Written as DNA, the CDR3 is TGCGCCAGCAGCTTGGGCCCGGGACAGGGGACAGGCTACACCTTC. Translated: CASSLGPGQGTGYTF.

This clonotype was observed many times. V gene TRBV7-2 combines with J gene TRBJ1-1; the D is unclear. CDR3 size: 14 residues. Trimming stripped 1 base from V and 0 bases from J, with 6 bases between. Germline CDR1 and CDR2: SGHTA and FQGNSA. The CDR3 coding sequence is TGTGCCAGCAGCTTAGAGTATATGAACACTGAAGCTTTCTTT. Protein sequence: CASSLEYMNTEAFF. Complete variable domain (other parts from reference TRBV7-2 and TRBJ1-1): GAGVSQSPSNKVTEKGKDVELRCDPISGHTALYWYRQSLGQGLEFLIYFQGNSAPDKSGLPSDRFSAERTGGSVSTLTIQRTQQEDSAVYLCASSLEYMNTEAFFGQGTRLTVV.

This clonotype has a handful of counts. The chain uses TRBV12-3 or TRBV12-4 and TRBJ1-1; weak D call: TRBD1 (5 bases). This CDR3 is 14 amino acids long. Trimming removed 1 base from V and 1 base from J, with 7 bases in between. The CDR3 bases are TGTGCCAGCAGTTTAGGGGGCCCGAACACTGAAGCTTTCTTT. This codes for CASSLGGPNTEAFF.

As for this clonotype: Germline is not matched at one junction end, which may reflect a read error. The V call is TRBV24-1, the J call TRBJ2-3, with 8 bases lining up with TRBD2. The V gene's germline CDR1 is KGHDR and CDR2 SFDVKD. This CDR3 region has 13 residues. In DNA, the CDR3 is TGTGCCACCAGTGATCCAACTAGCCCGGGAGGGGATTTT. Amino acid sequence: CATSDPTSPGGDF.

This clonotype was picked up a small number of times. CDR3 amino acids: CASSRELASNEQFF. CDR3 DNA: TGCGCCAGCAGCCGCGAGCTAGCGTCCAATGAGCAGTTCTTC. The chain has TRBV5-1 and TRBJ2-1; the D gene is possibly TRBD2 (6 bases). CDR1 is SGHRS and CDR2 is YFSETQ in the germline V gene. Trimming pared 4 bases from V and 6 bases from J, leaving 14 bases between. The CDR3 consists of 14 residues.

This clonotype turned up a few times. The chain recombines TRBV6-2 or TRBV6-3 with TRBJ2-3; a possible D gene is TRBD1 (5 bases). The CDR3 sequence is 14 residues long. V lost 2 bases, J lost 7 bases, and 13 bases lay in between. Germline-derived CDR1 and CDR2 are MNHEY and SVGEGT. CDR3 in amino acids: CASSYTGLANTQYF. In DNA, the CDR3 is TGTGCCAGCAGTTACACAGGCCTGGCCAATACGCAGTATTTT.

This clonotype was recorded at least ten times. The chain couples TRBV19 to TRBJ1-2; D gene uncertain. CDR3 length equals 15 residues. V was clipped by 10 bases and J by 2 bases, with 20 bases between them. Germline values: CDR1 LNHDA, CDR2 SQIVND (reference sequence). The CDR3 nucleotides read TGTGCCACTCCACCCATTCGCTGTAGAAACTATGGCTACACCTTC. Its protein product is CATPPIRCRNYGYTF.

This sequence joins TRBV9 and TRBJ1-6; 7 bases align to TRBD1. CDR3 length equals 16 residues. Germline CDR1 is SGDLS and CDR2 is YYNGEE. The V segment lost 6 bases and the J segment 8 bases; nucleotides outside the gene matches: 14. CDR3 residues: CASTPQKGQSYSPLHF. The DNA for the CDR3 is TGTGCCAGCACCCCACAAAAGGGACAGTCCTATTCACCCCTCCACTTT.

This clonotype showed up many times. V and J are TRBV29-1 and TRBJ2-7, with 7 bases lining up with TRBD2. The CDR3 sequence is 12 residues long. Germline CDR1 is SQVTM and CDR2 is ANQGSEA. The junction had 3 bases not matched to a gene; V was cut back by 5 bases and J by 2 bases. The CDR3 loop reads CSVLGGAYEQYF. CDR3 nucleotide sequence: TGCAGCGTTTTGGGGGGGGCCTACGAGCAGTACTTC.